The rows below give T cell receptor beta chains drawn from one sample of a study of monozygotic twins with inflammatory bowel disease. TCRdb processed the 5' RACE reads again and assigns one entry to each CDR3 protein, with no DNA. This sample's table has some 200,000 distinct CDR3 sequences. Sequencing was done on a sample of blood. The receptor source for this set is a human donor with ulcerative colitis or Crohn's disease, or a healthy co-twin of an affected twin (not recorded which). CDR3s include the opening cysteine and the closing phenylalanine or tryptophan.

V gene: TRBV20-1
J gene: TRBJ2-5
CDR3 protein: CSGIQGGETQYF

V gene: TRBV6-1
J gene: TRBJ1-1
CDR3 protein: CASSIGGGQGTEAFF

V gene: TRBV18
J gene: TRBJ2-7
CDR3 protein: CASSIGTGGNYEQYF

V gene: TRBV12-5
J gene: TRBJ2-2
CDR3 protein: CASGYRVTSAGELFF

V gene: TRBV5-5
J gene: TRBJ1-6
CDR3 protein: CASSLGWDSNRENSPLHF

V gene: TRBV19
J gene: TRBJ1-6
CDR3 protein: CASSPTGGYSPLHF

V gene: TRBV6-5
J gene: TRBJ2-7
CDR3 protein: CASSYGAGEQYF

V gene: TRBV5-1
J gene: TRBJ2-2
CDR3 protein: CASIPITGSSTGELFF

V gene: TRBV15
J gene: TRBJ2-5
CDR3 protein: CATSRGQEAETQYF

V gene: TRBV20-1
J gene: TRBJ1-1
CDR3 protein: CSARDSPGIYTEAFF

V gene: TRBV20-1
J gene: TRBJ1-5
CDR3 protein: CSAPREEGSNQPQHF

V gene: TRBV7-3
J gene: TRBJ2-3
CDR3 protein: CASSPGAGHTDTQYF

V gene: TRBV6-5
J gene: TRBJ2-3
CDR3 protein: CASSSSLGAGGTDTQYF

V gene: TRBV19
J gene: TRBJ1-6
CDR3 protein: CASHSRDRGYNSPLHF

V gene: TRBV4-2
J gene: TRBJ2-7
CDR3 protein: CASSPRTGGAASSYEQYF

V gene: TRBV6-1
J gene: TRBJ1-2
CDR3 protein: CASSPTRGYTF

V gene: TRBV15
J gene: TRBJ1-1
CDR3 protein: CATSPEQGYTEAFF

V gene: TRBV4-2
J gene: TRBJ2-7
CDR3 protein: CASSQRAGHRTPYEQYF

V gene: TRBV2
J gene: TRBJ1-6
CDR3 protein: CASSDVRGSWSPLHF

V gene: TRBV6-9
J gene: TRBJ2-3
CDR3 protein: CANPSTSDPNTQYF

V gene: TRBV27
J gene: TRBJ1-4
CDR3 protein: CASSNRPATNEKLFF

V gene: TRBV3-1
J gene: TRBJ2-4
CDR3 protein: CASSQGTSGVVAKNIQYF

V gene: TRBV5-1
J gene: TRBJ2-1
CDR3 protein: CASSLWGAYNEQFF

V gene: TRBV5-1
J gene: TRBJ1-1
CDR3 protein: CASSLRVGATEAFF

V gene: TRBV6-6
J gene: TRBJ1-1
CDR3 protein: CASTDRGLRAFF

V gene: TRBV3-1
J gene: TRBJ2-1
CDR3 protein: CASRSSLASNEQFF

V gene: TRBV6-5
J gene: TRBJ1-1
CDR3 protein: CASSYRHRGGTEAFF

V gene: TRBV7-6
J gene: TRBJ2-1
CDR3 protein: CASSLGFAGLGNEQFF

V gene: TRBV12-3/TRBV12-4
J gene: TRBJ1-2
CDR3 protein: CASSLQLRDGYTF

V gene: TRBV5-1
J gene: TRBJ1-1
CDR3 protein: CASSLGDREKVVNTEAFF

V gene: TRBV5-6
J gene: TRBJ1-4
CDR3 protein: CASTHVDRDRGKLFF

V gene: TRBV5-4
J gene: TRBJ1-1
CDR3 protein: CASSPRDRGSNTEAFF

V gene: TRBV19
J gene: TRBJ2-2
CDR3 protein: CASKGGDQRSVGELFF

V gene: TRBV10-3
J gene: TRBJ1-1
CDR3 protein: CAISRQSQPHLEAFF

V gene: TRBV20-1
J gene: TRBJ2-5
CDR3 protein: CSATWTAQETQYF

V gene: TRBV6-1
J gene: TRBJ1-6
CDR3 protein: CASSPHGSSYNSPLHF

V gene: TRBV20-1
J gene: TRBJ1-5
CDR3 protein: CSAGASNQPQHF

V gene: TRBV18
J gene: TRBJ1-3
CDR3 protein: CASSPVSLPGTGQNTIYF

V gene: TRBV6-1
J gene: TRBJ1-1
CDR3 protein: CASSPRAGTGNTEAFF

V gene: TRBV27
J gene: TRBJ1-1
CDR3 protein: CASSLSAGGGTEAFF

V gene: TRBV6-5
J gene: TRBJ1-2
CDR3 protein: CASHGASYGYTF

V gene: TRBV5-1
J gene: TRBJ2-1
CDR3 protein: CASSPPERGSYNEQFF

V gene: TRBV12-3/TRBV12-4
J gene: TRBJ1-1
CDR3 protein: CASSSQGGTTEAFF

V gene: TRBV6-6
J gene: TRBJ2-2
CDR3 protein: CASTEGPNTGELFF

V gene: TRBV19
J gene: TRBJ1-5
CDR3 protein: CASTTGSGNQPQHF

V gene: TRBV7-8
J gene: TRBJ1-1
CDR3 protein: CASSPTGLKAFF

V gene: TRBV7-9
J gene: TRBJ1-2
CDR3 protein: CASSPQTGPQGYTF

V gene: TRBV6-5
J gene: TRBJ1-1
CDR3 protein: CASSRDSEAFF

V gene: TRBV15
J gene: TRBJ1-2
CDR3 protein: CATSREGGGYTF

V gene: TRBV27
J gene: TRBJ2-3
CDR3 protein: CASSLSFGQGISTDTQYF

V gene: TRBV19
J gene: TRBJ2-3
CDR3 protein: CASIAGSVGTDTQYF

V gene: TRBV3-1
J gene: TRBJ1-1
CDR3 protein: CASRQGRDRGRRALQAFF

V gene: TRBV2
J gene: TRBJ2-1
CDR3 protein: CASSEGHQSYNEQFF

V gene: TRBV5-1
J gene: TRBJ1-1
CDR3 protein: CASSGQTNTEAFF

V gene: TRBV7-3
J gene: TRBJ2-1
CDR3 protein: CASSVDPVRINEQFF

V gene: TRBV29-1
J gene: TRBJ1-2
CDR3 protein: CSVSDLWYGYTF

V gene: TRBV5-1
J gene: TRBJ1-1
CDR3 protein: CASSLVGGTGAEAFF

V gene: TRBV6-1
J gene: TRBJ2-7
CDR3 protein: CASSRTGTGAEQYF

V gene: TRBV29-1
J gene: TRBJ2-5
CDR3 protein: CSVGPLYEGPQETQYF

V gene: TRBV11-2
J gene: TRBJ2-1
CDR3 protein: CASSLVAPYLNFYNEQFF